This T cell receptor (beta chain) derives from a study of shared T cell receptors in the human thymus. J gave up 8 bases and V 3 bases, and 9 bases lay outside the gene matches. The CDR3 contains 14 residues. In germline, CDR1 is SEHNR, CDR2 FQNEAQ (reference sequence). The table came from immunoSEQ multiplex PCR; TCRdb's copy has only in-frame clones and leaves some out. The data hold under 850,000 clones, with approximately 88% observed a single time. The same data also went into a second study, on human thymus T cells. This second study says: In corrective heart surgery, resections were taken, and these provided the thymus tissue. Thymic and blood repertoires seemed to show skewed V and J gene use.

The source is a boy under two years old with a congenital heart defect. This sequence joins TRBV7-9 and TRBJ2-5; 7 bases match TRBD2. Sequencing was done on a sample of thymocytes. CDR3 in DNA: TGTGCCAGCAGCTTTAGGCTAGCGGAACAAACCCAGTACTTC. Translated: CASSFRLAEQTQYF.